This T cell receptor (beta chain) was profiled in a study of T cell changes during pregnancy in multiple sclerosis. Some clones are missing from TCRdb's copy, which holds only in-frame ones; the method was immunoSEQ multiplex PCR. The table records 50,000 to 60,000 clones, less than 95% of them present only once. The CDR3 runs to 15 residues. With V trimmed by 4 bases and J by 6 bases, 10 bases remained unmatched. Germline CDR1 and CDR2: MGHRA and YSYEKL. The V and J genes are TRBV4-1 and TRBJ1-2, with 8 nucleotides matching TRBD1. The sequences come from peripheral blood, collected in the first trimester of pregnancy. This sequence originates from a female donor in good health, enrolled as a control in a pregnancy study. The CDR3 sequence: CASSPNSQGANGYTF. The CDR3 nucleotides are TGCGCCAGCAGCCCGAACTCTCAGGGGGCGAATGGCTACACCTTC.